This T cell receptor beta chain comes out of a study of blood T cell repertoires in COVID-19. TCRdb's copy holds only in-frame clones and misses some; the assay was immunoSEQ multiplex PCR. The profile shows 110,000 or so clones, more than 65% of them singletons. The J segment lost 5 bases and the V segment lost 1 base, leaving 2 bases of the junction unmatched. Looked up from germline, CDR1 is MDHEN and CDR2 is SYDVKM. The CDR3 spans 15 residues. This TCR was recovered from a man in his fifties or sixties with acute or convalescent COVID-19. The J gene is TRBJ1-1, the V gene TRBV28; 12 positions match TRBD1. Sequences were obtained from peripheral blood. The CDR3 region is CASSLSGQGATEAFF. DNA for the CDR3: TGTGCCAGCAGTTTATCGGGACAGGGGGCAACTGAAGCTTTCTTT.